These 24 T cell receptor beta chains were sequenced from one sample in a study of blood T cell repertoires in COVID-19. Generated by immunoSEQ multiplex PCR, the TCRdb table keeps only in-frame clones and is missing some. The data hold around 160,000 clones, with 70% to 90% observed a single time. The sample comprised peripheral blood. Every receptor here comes from a woman aged 60-75 years with COVID-19, enrolled during active disease.

The chain employs TRBV24-1 and TRBJ1-6; D gene unclear. The germline gives CDR1 KGHDR, CDR2 SFDVKD. V gave up 7 bases and J gave up 6 bases, with 21 bases separating them. The CDR3 contains 17 residues. For the CDR3, the DNA is TGTGCCACCAGAATCGGTATGACAAGACCCTTTAATTCACCCCTCCACTTT. This sequence encodes CATRIGMTRPFNSPLHF.

This clone was seen a few times. The chain combines TRBV6-5 with TRBJ2-1; 7 bases fit TRBD1. This CDR3 has 14 residues. Germline-derived CDR1 and CDR2 are MNHEY and SVGAGI. With 4 bases clipped from V and 9 bases from J, the junction kept 9 bases outside the gene matches. In nucleotides, the CDR3 is TGTGCCAGCAGTTCCCAGAGGGGGCGCAGTGAGCAGTTCTTC. Its protein product is CASSSQRGRSEQFF.

This clone was counted a single time. The chain combines TRBV11-1 with TRBJ2-3, with 8 bases that match TRBD1. J was trimmed by 4 bases and V by 3 bases; bases with no gene match: 9. CDR3 length: 16 residues. Germline CDR1 and CDR2: SGHAT and FQDESV (reference sequence). CDR3 DNA sequence: TGTGCCAGCAGCTTCACAAGGACAGGGATGGCAGATACGCAGTATTTT. The encoded protein is CASSFTRTGMADTQYF. Full variable domain (missing parts from reference TRBV11-1 and TRBJ2-3): EAEVAQSPRYKITEKSQAVAFWCDPISGHATLYWYRQILGQGPELLVQFQDESVVDDSQLPKDRFSAERLKGVDSTLKIQPAELGDSAMYLCASSFTRTGMADTQYFGPGTRLTVL.

The J gene is TRBJ2-3, the V gene TRBV12-5; 9 bases align to TRBD1. V was pared by 6 bases and J by 1 base, with 8 bases of the junction left unmatched. CDR1 is LGHNT, CDR2 FRNRAP, per germline. CDR3 size: 16 residues. This CDR3 reads CASGNGQGSGTDTQYF. CDR3 DNA: TGTGCTAGTGGCAACGGACAGGGGTCGGGCACAGATACGCAGTATTTT.

This clone occurred once. This chain uses TRBV6-2 or TRBV6-3 with TRBJ2-5; 9 nucleotides line up with TRBD2. The ends lost 5 bases at V and 4 bases at J; junction bases unmatched: 8. This CDR3 spans 15 amino acids. Germline V gene data show CDR1 as MNHEY and CDR2 as SVGEGT. CDR3: CASSDQAGGGETQYF. The CDR3 region has the DNA TGTGCCAGCAGTGACCAAGCGGGGGGCGGAGAGACCCAGTACTTC.

V is TRBV2 and J is TRBJ2-1; 10 bases fit TRBD2. With V trimmed by 8 bases and J by 4 bases, 8 bases remained unmatched. The length of the CDR3 is 15 residues. Germline CDR1 reads SNHLY; CDR2 reads FYNNEI. The CDR3 DNA sequence: TGTGCCAGCCTATTAAGGACTAGCGGTTACAATGAGCAGTTCTTC. Translation gives CASLLRTSGYNEQFF.

The chain joins TRBV7-3 to TRBJ2-1; maybe TRBD2 (5 bases). V lost 5 bases and J lost 13, with 21 bases in between. CDR1 and CDR2 (germline): SGHTA, FQGTGA. The CDR3 totals 14 residues. CDR3 region: CASSAYPRAEGQFF. The CDR3 DNA follows: TGTGCCAGCAGCGCCTACCCTAGGGCTGAGGGCCAGTTCTTC.

The gene calls are TRBV7-8 and TRBJ2-2, with 14 bases identical to TRBD2. Germline V gives CDR1 SGHVS, CDR2 FQNEAQ. The CDR3 length is 17 residues. The V and J ends lost 5 bases and 4 bases, in that order; junction bases with no gene match: 6. CDR3 in amino acids: CASSLGGLAGVTGELFF. In DNA form, the CDR3 reads TGTGCCAGCAGCCTCGGGGGACTAGCGGGGGTCACCGGGGAGCTGTTTTTT. Complete variable domain (other parts from reference TRBV7-8 and TRBJ2-2): GAGVSQSPRYKVAKRGQDVALRCDPISGHVSLFWYQQALGQGPEFLTYFQNEAQLDKSGLPSDRFFAERPEGSVSTLKIQRTQQEDSAVYLCASSLGGLAGVTGELFFGEGSRLTVL.

This rearrangement joins TRBV27 to TRBJ2-1, with D possibly TRBD1 on 6 matching bases. This CDR3 spans 15 amino acids. Per germline, CDR1 MNHEY and CDR2 SMNVEV (reference sequence). Trimming took off 5 bases at V and 2 bases at J, with 13 bases between the two ends. The CDR3 protein is CASSLRQVPYNEQFF. DNA for the CDR3: TGTGCCAGCAGTCTCCGACAGGTCCCCTACAATGAGCAGTTCTTC.

This clone appeared once. This chain uses TRBV7-9 with TRBJ1-1, with a tentative D call TRBD1 (6 bases). Germline CDR1 reads SEHNR; CDR2 reads FQNEAQ (reference sequence). The V gene lost 6 bases and the J gene lost 7 bases, with 27 bases spanning the gap. This CDR3 contains 17 residues. The chain's CDR3 is CASSHREESFLGGEAFF. For the CDR3, the DNA is TGTGCCAGCAGTCATCGGGAAGAGAGCTTTTTAGGGGGTGAAGCTTTCTTT.

Only a few counts were recorded for this clone. The rearrangement joins TRBV19 to TRBJ1-2, with D possibly TRBD1 on 6 matching bases. Trimming pared 1 base from V and 8 bases from J, leaving 17 bases between. Germline CDR1 reads LNHDA; CDR2 reads SQIVND (reference sequence). There are 15 residues in the CDR3. The DNA of the CDR3 is TGTGCCAGTAGTATAGTTGGAAAGGGGGAATACGGCTACACCTTC. Translating gives CASSIVGKGEYGYTF. Based on the CDR3 plus reference TRBV19 and TRBJ1-2, the full variable domain is DGGITQSPKYLFRKEGQNVTLSCEQNLNHDAMYWYRQDPGQGLRLIYYSQIVNDFQKGDIAEGYSVSREKKESFPLTVTSAQKNPTAFYLCASSIVGKGEYGYTFGSGTRLTVV.

The rearrangement links TRBV6-4 to TRBJ1-1; D not certain. The CDR3 runs to 13 residues. V was cut by 4 bases and J by 4 bases, with 10 bases left in between. CDR1 is MRHNA and CDR2 is SNTAGT in the germline V gene. CDR3 amino acids: CASSVEGGTEAFF. The DNA for the CDR3 is TGTGCCAGCAGTGTAGAGGGAGGCACTGAAGCTTTCTTT.

The V call is TRBV27, the J call TRBJ2-7; 8 bases agree with TRBD1. Trimming took 6 bases from V and 9 from J; bases not matched to a gene: 10. This CDR3 region has 13 residues. The germline gives CDR1 MNHEY, CDR2 SMNVEV (reference sequence). DNA of the CDR3: TGTGCCAGCAGAGGGACAGGAACCTTCAGGCAGTACTTC. Its translation: CASRGTGTFRQYF.

V gene TRBV7-9 combines with J gene TRBJ1-2, with TRBD1 matching over 10 bases. Germline V gene data show CDR1 as SEHNR and CDR2 as FQNEAQ (reference sequence). The junction had 7 bases not matched to a gene; V was cut back by 5 bases and J by 4 bases. This CDR3 is 15 amino acids long. The DNA of the CDR3 is TGTGCCAGCAGCCCTAGACAGGGGGCGGGCTATGGCTACACCTTC. Encoded protein: CASSPRQGAGYGYTF.

The V call is TRBV15, the J call TRBJ1-1; D possibly corresponds to TRBD1 (6 bases). V lost 2 bases to trimming and J lost 6 bases, with 7 bases between them. This CDR3 is 12 amino acids long. Germline V gene data show CDR1 as LNHNV and CDR2 as YYDKDF (reference sequence). The CDR3 DNA is TGTGCCACCAGCAGAACAGGGTCTGAAGCTTTCTTT. Its protein product is CATSRTGSEAFF.

V usage is TRBV30 and J usage is TRBJ1-2; 7 positions match TRBD1. CDR1 GTSNPN and CDR2 SVGIG come from the germline V gene (reference sequence). The junction had 8 bases not matched to a gene; V was cut back by 2 bases and J by 2 bases. The CDR3 runs 15 residues. CDR3 sequence: CAWSKGQTINYGYTF. In nucleotides, the CDR3 is TGTGCCTGGAGTAAGGGACAGACTATAAACTATGGCTACACCTTC.

V and J are TRBV3-1 (or the pseudogene TRBV3-2) and TRBJ1-4; the D is unclear. The germline CDR1 and CDR2 sequences are LGHDT and YNNKEL (reference sequence). The V end lost 1 base, the J end lost 6 bases, and 6 bases lay between the germline ends. This CDR3 is 13 amino acids long. The CDR3 DNA is TGTGCCAGCAGCCAAGGCGGCGATGAAAAACTGTTTTTT. It codes for CASSQGGDEKLFF.

The genes are TRBV6-6 and TRBJ2-1; 7 nucleotides agree with TRBD1. The CDR3 has 17 residues. V lost 5 bases and J lost 0; bases outside the gene matches: 10. Germline assignment: CDR1 MNHNY and CDR2 SVGAGI (reference sequence). The CDR3 region is CASSPLRQGFSYNEQFF. The CDR3 nucleotides read TGTGCCAGCAGTCCGCTAAGACAGGGTTTCTCCTACAATGAGCAGTTCTTC.

V is TRBV9 and J is TRBJ1-1; D gene uncertain. This CDR3 contains 14 residues. Germline V gives CDR1 SGDLS, CDR2 YYNGEE. V lost 4 bases and J 8 bases, leaving 18 bases between the germline ends. The CDR3 loop is CASSPQIETIEAFF. The CDR3 DNA reads as TGTGCCAGCAGCCCCCAGATCGAAACTATCGAAGCTTTCTTT.

V and J are TRBV6-4 and TRBJ1-4, with D perhaps matching TRBD1 (5 bases). The CDR3 runs to 14 residues. V lost 6 bases, J lost 5 bases, and 13 bases lay in between. Germline CDR1 MRHNA, CDR2 SNTAGT. The CDR3 region is CASSGGELNEKLFF. Written as DNA, the CDR3 is TGTGCCAGCAGCGGAGGGGAGTTGAATGAAAAACTGTTTTTT.

The chain employs TRBV7-2 and TRBJ1-2; 10 positions match TRBD1. J gave up 5 bases and V 1 base, and 7 bases lay outside the gene matches. Germline CDR1 SGHTA, CDR2 FQGNSA. The CDR3 runs to 16 residues. DNA of the CDR3: TGTGCCAGCAGCTTAGGTGACAGGGGGCGTTCTTATGGCTACACCTTC. As protein: CASSLGDRGRSYGYTF.

The chain carries TRBV9 and TRBJ1-2; 8 nucleotides line up with TRBD1. Germline V lookup: CDR1 SGDLS, CDR2 YYNGEE. V shed 3 bases, J shed 8 bases, and the junction held 6 bases outside the gene matches. CDR3 size: 13 residues. The CDR3 DNA reads TGTGCCAGCAGCGCGACAGGGGCTCCGGGCTACACCTTC. Residues: CASSATGAPGYTF.

The chain couples TRBV15 to TRBJ2-7; 10 nucleotides match TRBD1. Trimming removed 1 base from V and 7 bases from J; junction bases left unmatched: 4. The CDR3 has 14 amino acids. Germline loops: CDR1 LNHNV, CDR2 YYDKDF (reference sequence). In DNA, the CDR3 is TGTGCCACCAGCAGAGGACAGGGGGCAGGGGAGCAGTACTTC. Protein product: CATSRGQGAGEQYF. Supplemented by reference TRBV15 and TRBJ2-7, the full variable domain reads DAMVIQNPRYQVTQFGKPVTLSCSQTLNHNVMYWYQQKSSQAPKLLFHYYDKDFNNEADTPDNFQSRRPNTSFCFLDIRSPGLGDTAMYLCATSRGQGAGEQYFGPGTRLTVT.

A remark on this clone: The CDR3 end shows no conserved phenylalanine or tryptophan, and so a read error is likely. The DNA is omitted, as the CDR3 cannot be located on it reliably, and the CDR3 follows TCRdb's listing. The V gene is TRBV2, the J gene TRBJ1-1; TRBD1 is the table's D call and was not checked against the DNA. Germline V gene data show CDR1 as SNHLY and CDR2 as FYNNEI. Counting both end residues, the CDR3 totals 13 amino acids. The CDR3: CASSRIKTGGKRL.